This TCR beta chain was sequenced for a study of cytomegalovirus exposure and HLA in healthy donors. In the PCR, 60 Vbeta and 13 Jbeta primers were used. Profiling relied on immunoSEQ multiplex PCR, and the TCRdb table lists in-frame clones only, not all of them. This sample has roughly 76,000 clones; roughly 78% occur once, and the top ten carry over 2%. Germline assignment: CDR1 SEHNR and CDR2 FQNEAQ (reference sequence). The CDR3 has 15 residues. J gave up 9 bases and V 4 bases, and 10 bases lay outside the gene matches. Sequencing input: PBMCs. The clonotype was recovered from a man aged 25 to 40 in good health and CMV-seronegative. The chain couples TRBV7-9 to TRBJ2-1; TRBD2 matches 9 bases. CDR3 region: CASSSLGGRAREQFF. The CDR3 nucleotides read TGTGCCAGCAGCTCCCTCGGCGGGAGGGCCCGTGAGCAGTTCTTC.